Detailed here is one TCR beta chain. No antigen is known for it. HIV-negative, healthy adults without recent acute infections or vaccinations were the donors. CD4+ cell separation produced CD45RA+ naive and CD45RA-negative memory subsets. This entry is derived from a study of shared clonotypes between healthy human individuals. Study-wide background: Three CD4 naive, three CD4 memory, two CD8 naive and one CD8 memory plate were used per donor. General study results and limits: Non-shared clonotypes showed lower generation probabilities than clonotypes common to all four donors.

The table came from immunoSEQ multiplex PCR; TCRdb's copy has only in-frame clones and leaves some out. The profile shows approximately 1,500,000 clones, around 95% of them singletons. V was clipped by 0 bases and J by 2 bases; unmatched bases: 25. This CDR3 comprises 24 residues. From germline, CDR1 is LNHNV and CDR2 YYDKDF (reference sequence). The receptor was derived from a young man in good health. The chain carries TRBV15 and TRBJ2-1, with 10 bases lining up with TRBD2. The material sequenced was naive CD4+ T cells sorted from blood. Subset: CD45RA+ positively selected. The CDR3 DNA is TGTGCCACCAGCAGAGATCCGGGGTACGTCGGACTAGCGGAGAGCCCCTCTACCTACAATGAGCAGTTCTTC. This sequence encodes CATSRDPGYVGLAESPSTYNEQFF.